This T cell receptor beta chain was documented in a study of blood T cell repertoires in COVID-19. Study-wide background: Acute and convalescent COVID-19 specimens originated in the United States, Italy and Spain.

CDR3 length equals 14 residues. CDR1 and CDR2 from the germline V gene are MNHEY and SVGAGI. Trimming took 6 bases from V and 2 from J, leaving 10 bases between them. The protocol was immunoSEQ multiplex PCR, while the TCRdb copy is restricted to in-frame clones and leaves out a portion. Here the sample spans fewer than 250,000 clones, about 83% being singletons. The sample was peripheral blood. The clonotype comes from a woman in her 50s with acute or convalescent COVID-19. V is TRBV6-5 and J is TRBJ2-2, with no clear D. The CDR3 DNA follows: TGTGCCAGCAGAAAGCAGGCTAACACCGGGGAGCTGTTTTTT. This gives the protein CASRKQANTGELFF.